Sequencing of this T cell receptor beta chain was carried out in a study of T-cell memory formation after mild COVID-19. Findings and limits, study-wide: Shrinking CD4+ clones were chiefly CM and EM; CD8+ ones were chiefly EMRA. Clonal second-wave expansions that peaked on day 37 had unconfirmed SARS-CoV-2 specificity.

Looked up from germline, CDR1 is DFQATT and CDR2 is SNEGSKA (reference sequence). Trimming cost V 4 bases and J 0 bases; bases outside gene matches: 5. The CDR3 consists of 14 residues. A 5'RACE reaction primed in the constant segment made cDNA libraries of TCR alpha and TCR beta, and these carried sample barcodes and UMIs. TCRdb used MiXCR to reprocess the 5' RACE reads, holding one entry per CDR3 protein. The sample includes roughly 150,000 distinct CDR3 sequences, 25% of them seen just once. Comment on this clonotype: The antigen remains undetermined.

The chain is built from TRBV20-1 and TRBJ2-7; 8 nucleotides match TRBD2. The sample comprised PBMCs or a T cell subset sorted from them (not recorded which). The clonotype originates from an adult woman who had mild COVID-19 (a few samples of this study predate the infection). Cell type and time point are not known. The CDR3 nucleotides are TGCAGTGCTATGACTAGCGACAACTCCTACGAGCAGTACTTC. This translates into CSAMTSDNSYEQYF.